This T cell receptor beta chain was found in a study of cytomegalovirus exposure and HLA in healthy donors. 13 Jbeta primers and 60 Vbeta primers were used for the PCR. Some clones are missing from TCRdb's copy, which holds only in-frame ones; the method was immunoSEQ multiplex PCR. The sample shows 55,000 to 75,000 clones, 75% of them seen only once. The CDR3 contains 18 residues. This clonotype was sampled from a young woman in good health and CMV-seropositive. The rearrangement uses TRBV21-1 and TRBJ1-5. TRBV21-1 is termed a pseudogene. Sequenced input: PBMCs. CDR3 loop: CASSKEVGGTIPNQPQHF. The CDR3 DNA is TGTGCCAGCAGCAAAGAAGTAGGAGGGACCATCCCCAATCAGCCCCAGCATTTT.